This T cell receptor (beta chain) came from a study of cytomegalovirus exposure and HLA in healthy donors. Study-wide results and limits: The study assumed roughly uniform donor sequencing depth for presence/absence analyses. For TCR beta chains, V- and J-gene trimming was later linked to a missense DCLRE1C variant.

To note about this clone: The target antigen is unknown.

Healthy people donating bone marrow made up the donors. It was with 60 Vbeta and 13 Jbeta primers that the PCR ran. TCRdb's copy holds only in-frame clones and misses some; the assay was immunoSEQ multiplex PCR. Among around 140,000 clones, approximately 82% were seen once, and the ten largest hold 1.4% to 1.5%. The clonotype originates from a man aged 25-40 years in good health and CMV-seropositive. Sequenced material: PBMCs.

The CDR3 protein is CASSARIATNEKLFF. For the CDR3, the DNA is TGTGCCAGCAGCGCCAGGATCGCCACTAATGAAAAACTGTTTTTT. V usage is TRBV5-5 and J usage is TRBJ1-4; no definite D call. Looked up from germline, CDR1 is SGHKS and CDR2 is YYEKEE (reference sequence). There are 15 residues in the CDR3. With 4 bases removed from V and 2 bases from J, the gap between germline ends came to 12 bases.